The T cell receptor beta chain described here comes from a study of shared clonotypes between healthy human individuals (TCRdb year 2020). Context from the whole study: The cohort included three men and a couple of women between 18 and 49 years of age. Each donor's leukapheresis produced roughly between roughly 0.9 and 9 billion PBMCs. To increase sequencing depth and limit assay-specific biases, TCR repertoire library preparation and sequencing were carried out by different laboratories using diverse techniques. The study deeply sequenced blood TCR repertoires of several healthy adults to estimate repertoire size and the extent of clonotype sharing between individuals. Per donor, three plates each were used for CD4 naive and CD4 memory, two for CD8 naive, and one for CD8 memory.

Using the deep immunoSEQ assay, multiplex PCR amplified TCR CDR3 regions from genomic DNA. Extracted genomic DNA from each cell subset was spread evenly across all wells of several immunoSEQ 96-well plates, with each plate serving as a replicate. For sorted subsets, approximately 190 ng genomic DNA, equal to some 28,000 T cell genomes, was loaded into each replicate PCR. Purified libraries were quantified with a Qubit 3.0 fluorometer, sized on a Bioanalyzer 2100, and re-quantified with the KAPA Library Quantification kit. Every immunoSEQ 96-well plate was sequenced on a separate single-read 150-cycle Illumina NextSeq 550 flow cell. As for the authors' bioinformatics: The immunoSEQ output contained only junctional sequences without quality scores, so filtering could not match that applied to full-length reads. To assign V/J genes and CDR3, sequences were annotated using PyIR, a Python wrapper for IgBLAST v1.9, with IMGT germline references. Reads were removed for weak V/J assignments (E-value above 1e-6), missing CDR3, stop codons, out-of-frame junctions, or ambiguous translated residues. V3J clonotypes were defined as sequences sharing the same inferred V gene, J gene, and CDR3 amino acid sequence. Percentage overlap between repertoires was calculated by dividing the number of shared unique clonotypes by the size of the smaller repertoire. RTK rarefaction, the Chao1 estimator, and Recon v2.1 estimates of unobserved clonotypes were used to assess repertoire richness. Generation probabilities were computed with OLGA for all TCRbeta clonotypes obtained by the gDNA method from four donors. Entries here come from immuneACCESS through TCRdb and include only in-frame sequences with V and J called. Some clones fail to appear in such tables; in the studies checked, an unresolved V gene covers under half of the shortfall, and the cause of the remainder is unknown. V, J and clone size are taken as reported in that table, and D and trimming were inferred from the DNA itself. The table for this sample lists around 600,000 clones; 85% to 95% of them were counted only once. Clones ranked in the top ten supply over 0.1% of the sample.

On this clone: This receptor's antigen is unknown. Base qualities were left out, and no much larger clone turns up one base away.

V is clipped by 5 bases and J by 6 bases, and the sequence between their germline boundaries is 28 bases long. The germline V gene (reference sequence) specifies SEHNR as CDR1 and FQNEAQ as CDR2. Taken from cysteine to phenylalanine, the CDR3 has 18 residues. Of the read, only the CDR3 DNA is kept; its 54 bases are in frame from base 1. The investigation overall reported the following: Based on pairwise subsampling, the degree of clonotype sharing among donors was expected to be affected by sequencing depth. Naive subsets generally had larger estimated clonotype richness than memory subsets. Sampling was restricted to blood, and TCR repertoires in tissues likely differ from the TCR repertoires found in blood. Incomplete sequencing was indicated by rarefaction of sorted-subset datasets, despite the large sequencing depth. Higher generation probabilities were observed for clonotypes shared by all four sorted-subset donors than for non-shared clonotypes. The small number of donors limited the genetic and exposure-history diversity represented. When four donors were compared, the shared fraction of clonotypes was 5% to 6.5% for naive CD4, 3.5% for naive CD8, 2% to 2.5% for memory CD4, and around 0.37% for memory CD8.

CD8 naive samples consisted of CD45RO-negative cells that were positively selected for CCR7, yielding a CD45RA+CCR7+ population without TemRA cells. Donors were healthy HIV-negative adults with no recently reported acute infections or vaccinations. All donors were Caucasian adults living in Nashville, Tennessee, USA. After blood collection by leukapheresis, PBMCs were isolated using Ficoll-Histopaque density gradient centrifugation and then cryopreserved in the vapor phase of liquid nitrogen. Analytical flow cytometry was used to check the purity and quantity of every magnetically sorted T cell population. Each sorted fraction had its genomic DNA isolated and then quantified by UV absorbance on a Nanodrop 2000c.

The receptor chain draws on TRBV7-9 and TRBJ1-1; the D gene remains uncertain. This receptor was obtained from a woman in her twenties or thirties in good health. Sequencing was performed on naive CD8+ T cells sorted from blood. Read against the paper, the sample's cell subset or site label means: CD45RA+CCR7+. Read as DNA, the sequence is TGTGCCAGCAGCCCACCCGGATTCGGGCTAAACAACCACCCTGAAGCTTTCTTT. Its amino acids are CASSPPGFGLNNHPEAFF.